This TCR beta chain was captured in a study of T cell responses to AZD1222 COVID-19 vaccine. Trimming removed 3 bases at V and 1 base at J, with 15 bases between. CDR1 is MGHRA and CDR2 is YSYEKL in the germline V gene. The CDR3 is 16 amino acids. TCRdb keeps only in-frame clones here, not all; method: immunoSEQ multiplex PCR. Of 130,000 to 150,000 clones detected, about 92% appear once; the ten largest clones hold under 2%. This TCR came from an adult who received the AZD1222 COVID-19 vaccine. This chain uses TRBV4-1 with TRBJ1-1, with a tentative D call TRBD1 (5 bases). This material consisted of peripheral blood, taken 28 days after the second AZD1222 dose. CDR3 bases: TGCGCCAGCAGCCAGGCGGAAGGGGCGAAGAACACTGAAGCTTTCTTT. This codes for CASSQAEGAKNTEAFF.